The entry that follows covers one TCR beta chain sequence. No antigen is known for it. Naive CD8 isolation took CD45RO-negative cells positively selected for CCR7 and excluded terminally differentiated effector memory CD45RA+ cells. This table comes from immunoSEQ multiplex PCR, and its TCRdb copy is limited to in-frame clones, with some not included. The sample contains hundreds of thousands of clones, roughly 95% of which appear only once. This sample stems from a study of shared clonotypes between healthy human individuals. Study in general: The study drew on a couple of women and three men aged 18 to 49 as donors. Each donor contributed plates that comprised three CD4 naive, three CD4 memory, two CD8 naive and one CD8 memory. The study, taken as a whole, reports: Only blood underwent sampling, and tissue repertoires likely differ. For naive CD4 cells, approximately 5% of clonotypes were shared across a few donors.

The trim removed 4 bases at V and 4 bases at J, leaving 9 bases unmatched. CDR1 is SGHRS, CDR2 YFSETQ, per germline. CDR3 size: 15 residues. Source material: naive CD8+ T cells sorted from blood. The chain combines TRBV5-1 with TRBJ2-3, with 7 bases that match TRBD2. This TCR was sampled from a woman aged 25 to 39 in good health. The CDR3 nucleotides read TGCGCCAGCAGCGTGGGGGAGGGATACGCAGATACGCAGTATTTT. It yields the protein CASSVGEGYADTQYF.